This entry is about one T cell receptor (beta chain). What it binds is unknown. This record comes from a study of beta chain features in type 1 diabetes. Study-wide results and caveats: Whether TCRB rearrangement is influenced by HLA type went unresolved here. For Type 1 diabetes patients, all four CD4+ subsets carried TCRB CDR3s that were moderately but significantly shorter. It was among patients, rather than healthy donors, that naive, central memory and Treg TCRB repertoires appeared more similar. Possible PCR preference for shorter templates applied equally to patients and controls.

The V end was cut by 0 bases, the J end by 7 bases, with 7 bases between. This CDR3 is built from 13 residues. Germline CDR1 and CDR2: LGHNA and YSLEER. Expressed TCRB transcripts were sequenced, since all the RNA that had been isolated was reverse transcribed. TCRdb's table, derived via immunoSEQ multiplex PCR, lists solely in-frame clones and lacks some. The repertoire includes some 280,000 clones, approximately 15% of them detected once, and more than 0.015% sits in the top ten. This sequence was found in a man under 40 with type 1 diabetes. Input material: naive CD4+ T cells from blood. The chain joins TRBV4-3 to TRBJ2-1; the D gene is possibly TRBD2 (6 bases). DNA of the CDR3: TGCGCCAGCAGCCAAGAGGAGGGGAATGAGCAGTTCTTC. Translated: CASSQEEGNEQFF.